The next 24 T cell receptor beta chains were all read from a single sample in a study of cytomegalovirus exposure and HLA in healthy donors. Researchers ran the PCR with 60 Vbeta and 13 Jbeta primers. Method: immunoSEQ multiplex PCR; TCRdb's copy keeps in-frame clones and lacks some. Counted here are fewer than 35,000 clones, around nine tenths occurring once; the ten biggest clones make up around 2.5%. Sequenced material: PBMCs. All receptors derive from a boy younger than 18 in good health and CMV-seronegative.

The chain combines TRBV27 with TRBJ1-6, with a tentative D call TRBD1 (6 bases). Germline values: CDR1 MNHEY, CDR2 SMNVEV (reference sequence). Trimming took 4 bases from V and 4 from J, leaving 8 bases between them. The CDR3 covers 14 residues. The CDR3, as DNA: TGTGCCAGCAGTTACGGGACATATAATTCACCCCTCCACTTT. This encodes CASSYGTYNSPLHF.

The chain has TRBV6-1 and TRBJ2-4, with TRBD1 matching 8 bases. The CDR3 runs 15 residues. The V and J ends lost 3 bases and 5 bases, in that order; junction bases with no gene match: 6. CDR1 and CDR2 from the germline V gene are MNHNS and SASEGT. The CDR3 nucleotides are TGTGCCAGCAGTGATCCCGACAGGGGAGAAAACATTCAGTACTTC. Translated, it gives CASSDPDRGENIQYF.

The chain joins TRBV5-1 to TRBJ1-5; tentatively, D is TRBD1 (6 bases). CDR1 is SGHRS, CDR2 YFSETQ, per germline. Trimming left V 4 bases short and J 0 bases short, with 11 bases between. The CDR3 runs 15 residues. The CDR3 loop reads CASSPEGDSNQPQHF. As DNA, the CDR3 is TGCGCCAGCAGCCCCGAGGGGGATAGCAATCAGCCCCAGCATTTT.

This clone was picked up one time. The rearrangement links TRBV11-2 to TRBJ1-5; maybe TRBD1 (6 bases). The germline V and J ends were trimmed by 3 bases and 3 bases, with 15 bases remaining between them. Germline CDR1 and CDR2: SGHAT and FQNNGV. This CDR3 is built from 16 residues. The CDR3 DNA reads TGTGCCAGCAGCTTGGGAGGCCGGGGGGCCAATCAGCCCCAGCATTTT. This gives the protein CASSLGGRGANQPQHF.

This chain joins TRBV7-9 and TRBJ2-5; possible D gene TRBD2, 5 bases. Trimming removed 3 bases at V and 1 base at J, with 15 bases between. The CDR3 loop spans 16 amino acids. The germline gives CDR1 SEHNR, CDR2 FQNEAQ (reference sequence). CDR3 DNA sequence: TGTGCCAGCAGCTTCCGTGCAGGAGGTGTCCAAGAGACCCAGTACTTC. Encoded protein: CASSFRAGGVQETQYF.

The rearrangement joins TRBV27 to TRBJ2-4, with 8 bases aligning to TRBD2. The CDR3 totals 17 residues. The J segment lost 0 bases and the V segment lost 2 bases, leaving 6 bases of the junction unmatched. Germline CDR1 MNHEY, CDR2 SMNVEV (reference sequence). CDR3 sequence (DNA): TGTGCCAGCAGTTTACGATACGGGGGGGTAGCCAAAAACATTCAGTACTTC. Protein product: CASSLRYGGVAKNIQYF.

The chain employs TRBV28 and TRBJ2-3; 9 bases line up with TRBD2. Germline V gives CDR1 MDHEN, CDR2 SYDVKM. CDR3 length equals 16 residues. With V trimmed by 9 bases and J by 3 bases, 13 bases remained unmatched. DNA of the CDR3: TGTGCCAGTATCGGCGGGGGGGCCGGGAGTACAGATACGCAGTATTTT. Protein product: CASIGGGAGSTDTQYF.

The genes are TRBV4-1 and TRBJ2-7, with TRBD1 matching over 11 bases. The germline V gene has CDR1 MGHRA and CDR2 YSYEKL. Losses at the gene ends were 1 base for V and 2 bases for J; bases not matched to a gene: 4. The CDR3 is 16 amino acids. CDR3 sequence: CASSQGDRGGTYEQYF. The CDR3 DNA reads TGCGCCAGCAGCCAAGGGGACAGGGGGGGTACCTACGAGCAGTACTTC.

Notes on this clone: Compared with germline, one end of the junction differs, possibly owing to a read error. The V and J genes are TRBV10-3 and TRBJ1-1; 12 nucleotides agree with TRBD1. Germline V gives CDR1 ENHRY, CDR2 SYGVKD. The CDR3 covers 17 residues. CDR3 loop: CAISESGTGGVRTEAFF. Here the CDR3 DNA reads TGTGCCATCAGCGAGTCCGGGACAGGGGGCGTTAGGACTGAAGCTTTCTTT.

This clone was seen a few times. The V and J genes are TRBV4-3 and TRBJ2-2; D may be TRBD1 (5 bases). The CDR3 is 15 residues long. V lost 1 base, J lost 3 bases, and 9 bases lay in between. Per germline, CDR1 LGHNA and CDR2 YSLEER. The CDR3 is CASSQVQGDTGELFF. Here the CDR3 DNA reads TGCGCCAGCAGCCAAGTGCAGGGTGACACCGGGGAGCTGTTTTTT.

The J gene is TRBJ2-1, the V gene TRBV5-1, with TRBD1 as a possible D gene (5 bases). Germline CDR1 is SGHRS and CDR2 is YFSETQ. V was pared by 4 bases and J by 10 bases, with 21 bases between. The CDR3 runs to 15 residues. CDR3 in amino acids: CASSLDSSLLGEQFF. The CDR3 nucleotides are TGCGCCAGCAGCCTAGACAGCTCCTTACTCGGGGAGCAGTTCTTC.

J is TRBJ2-1 and V is TRBV6-5, with 8 bases fitting TRBD2. The CDR3 is made up of 15 amino acids. Germline CDR1 and CDR2: MNHEY and SVGAGI. V lost 3 bases and J lost 7; bases outside the gene matches: 8. CDR3: CASSYAGGLGNEQFF. The CDR3, as DNA: TGTGCCAGCAGTTATGCGGGGGGCCTAGGTAATGAGCAGTTCTTC.

This sequence joins TRBV5-1 and TRBJ1-2, with 10 bases aligning to TRBD1. The V segment lost 4 bases and the J segment 5 bases; nucleotides outside the gene matches: 11. The length of the CDR3 is 16 residues. Germline lookup yields CDR1 SGHRS and CDR2 YFSETQ. The CDR3 coding sequence is TGCGCCAGCAGCGAAGGACAGGGGGAGGGTATTTATGGCTACACCTTC. As protein: CASSEGQGEGIYGYTF.

This clone has just one count. This CDR3 is CASSYSITGANQPQHF. The CDR3 coding sequence is TGTGCCAGCAGTTACTCGATCACAGGGGCCAATCAGCCCCAGCATTTT. The rearrangement joins TRBV6-6 to TRBJ1-5, with 7 bases that match TRBD1. The CDR3 loop spans 16 amino acids. V gave up 0 bases and J gave up 3 bases; unmatched junction bases: 5. In germline, CDR1 is MNHNY, CDR2 SVGAGI (reference sequence).

The chain combines TRBV4-2 with TRBJ1-6, with TRBD1 as a possible D gene (6 bases). The CDR3 is 17 amino acids. V lost 0 bases and J 4 bases, leaving 13 bases between the germline ends. Germline CDR1 is LGHNA and CDR2 is YNFKEQ. Here the CDR3 reads CASSQEFRTEYNSPLHF. CDR3 coding DNA: TGTGCCAGCAGCCAAGAATTCAGGACAGAGTATAATTCACCCCTCCACTTT.

The rearrangement uses TRBV10-3 and TRBJ2-1; TRBD1 agrees at 8 bases. V shed 6 bases and J 2 bases; nucleotides not matched to a gene: 12. Looked up from germline, CDR1 is ENHRY and CDR2 is SYGVKD. This CDR3 spans 17 amino acids. The CDR3 sequence is CAIREPVDRVTYNEQFF. The CDR3 bases are TGTGCCATCAGAGAACCCGTGGACAGGGTTACCTACAATGAGCAGTTCTTC.

V is TRBV15 and J is TRBJ2-7; tentative D call: TRBD2 (5 bases). This CDR3 contains 17 residues. Germline V gene sequence: CDR1 LNHNV, CDR2 YYDKDF (reference sequence). Trimming shortened V by 4 bases and J by 1 base, and 20 bases separated the two germline ends. The CDR3 DNA reads as TGTGCCACCAGCACCGAATCAAACGGACTGAATTCCTACGAGCAGTACTTC. As protein: CATSTESNGLNSYEQYF. Full variable domain (rest looked up from reference TRBV15 and TRBJ2-7): DAMVIQNPRYQVTQFGKPVTLSCSQTLNHNVMYWYQQKSSQAPKLLFHYYDKDFNNEADTPDNFQSRRPNTSFCFLDIRSPGLGDTAMYLCATSTESNGLNSYEQYFGPGTRLTVT.

This clone is a singleton in its sample. The gene calls are TRBV9 and TRBJ2-5, with 8 bases that match TRBD2. CDR3 length: 17 residues. Germline V gene data show CDR1 as SGDLS and CDR2 as YYNGEE. The V gene end was trimmed by 4 bases and the J gene end by 0 bases; junction bases not matched to a gene: 11. CDR3 in DNA: TGTGCCAGCAGCTCCCGAGGGCAGCGGGGGAACCAAGAGACCCAGTACTTC. Protein product: CASSSRGQRGNQETQYF. Variable domain in full (rest from reference TRBV9 and TRBJ2-5): DSGVTQTPKHLITATGQRVTLRCSPRSGDLSVYWYQQSLDQGLQFLIQYYNGEERAKGNILERFSAQQFPDLHSELNLSSLELGDSALYFCASSSRGQRGNQETQYFGPGTRLLVL.

The chain carries TRBV27 and TRBJ1-6, with TRBD1 identical over 9 bases. This CDR3 has 15 residues. After removal of 6 bases from V and 9 bases from J, the junction contained 9 bases not matched to a gene. Germline lookup yields CDR1 MNHEY and CDR2 SMNVEV (reference sequence). This CDR3 reads CASRLTPGQGSPLHF. CDR3 nucleotides: TGTGCCAGCAGGCTCACACCGGGACAGGGTTCACCCCTCCACTTT.

V and J are TRBV13 and TRBJ1-1; D is ambiguous. Between the trimmed V and J ends, which lost 0 bases and 5 bases, there was a span of 19 bases. This CDR3 comprises 17 residues. The V gene's germline CDR1 is PRHDT and CDR2 FYEKMQ (reference sequence). CDR3 sequence: CASSLGTIEGQGTEAFF. DNA of the CDR3: TGTGCCAGCAGCTTAGGAACCATCGAGGGCCAAGGGACTGAAGCTTTCTTT.

This chain uses TRBV12-5 with TRBJ2-5, with 7 bases matching TRBD1. The V and J ends lost 3 bases and 4 bases, in that order; junction bases with no gene match: 5. The CDR3 is made up of 14 amino acids. From germline, CDR1 is LGHNT and CDR2 FRNRAP. The CDR3 spells CASGLTGTAETQYF. CDR3 DNA: TGTGCTAGTGGTTTAACCGGGACAGCAGAGACCCAGTACTTC. The whole variable domain, remainder taken from reference TRBV12-5 and TRBJ2-5, is DARVTQTPRHKVTEMGQEVTMRCQPILGHNTVFWYRQTMMQGLELLAYFRNRAPLDDSGMPKDRFSAEMPDATLATLKIQPSEPRDSAVYFCASGLTGTAETQYFGPGTRLLVL.

The sample holds one count of this clone. This sequence joins TRBV4-1 and TRBJ1-1; D remains unclear. Trimming took off 1 base at V and 0 bases at J, with 6 bases between the two ends. The germline V gene has CDR1 MGHRA and CDR2 YSYEKL. The CDR3 covers 14 residues. The CDR3 is CASSQVGVNTEAFF. The CDR3 nucleotides are TGCGCCAGCAGCCAAGTTGGAGTGAACACTGAAGCTTTCTTT.

This clone has more than one count but fewer than ten. The chain uses TRBV2 and TRBJ2-1; 8 bases are a match to TRBD1. CDR3 length: 13 amino acids. In germline, CDR1 is SNHLY, CDR2 FYNNEI. The V segment lost 6 bases and the J segment 9 bases; nucleotides outside the gene matches: 7. The CDR3 reads CASRGQAIPEQFF. In DNA, the CDR3 is TGTGCCAGCAGGGGACAGGCGATACCTGAGCAGTTCTTC.

This rearrangement joins TRBV6-1 to TRBJ1-2; D is unclear. Germline CDR1 and CDR2: MNHNS and SASEGT. CDR3 length equals 15 residues. Trimming cost V 1 base and J 4 bases, with 13 bases left between them. Here the CDR3 reads CASSEGPAAVYGYTF. CDR3 DNA: TGTGCCAGCAGTGAAGGGCCTGCAGCGGTCTATGGCTACACCTTC.